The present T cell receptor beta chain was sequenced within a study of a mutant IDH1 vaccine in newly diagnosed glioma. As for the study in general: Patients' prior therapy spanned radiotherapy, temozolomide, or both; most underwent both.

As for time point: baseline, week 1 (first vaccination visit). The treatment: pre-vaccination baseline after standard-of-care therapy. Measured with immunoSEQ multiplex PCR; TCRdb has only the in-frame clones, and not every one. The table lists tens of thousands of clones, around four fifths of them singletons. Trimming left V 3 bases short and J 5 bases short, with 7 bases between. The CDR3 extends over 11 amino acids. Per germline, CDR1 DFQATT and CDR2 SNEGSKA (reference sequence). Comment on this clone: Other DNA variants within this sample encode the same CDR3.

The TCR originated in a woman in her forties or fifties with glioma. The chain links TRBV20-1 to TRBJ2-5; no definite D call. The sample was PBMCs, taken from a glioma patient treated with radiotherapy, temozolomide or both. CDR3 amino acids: CSASPKETQYF. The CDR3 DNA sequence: TGCAGTGCTAGCCCAAAGGAGACCCAGTACTTC.